These T cell receptor beta chains were read from a single sample in a study of blood T cell repertoires in COVID-19. TCRdb keeps only in-frame clones here, not all; method: immunoSEQ multiplex PCR. The table lists 240,000 or so clones, roughly 90% of them singletons. The specimen sequenced was peripheral blood. The receptors stem from a woman aged 25 to 39 with acute or convalescent COVID-19. CDR3s include the opening cysteine and the closing phenylalanine or tryptophan. D genes are given only for firm matches. Clone size appears in some rows only: once, few, many, or a class for an expanded clone.

>TRBV11-2|TRBJ1-3|.|.
CASSLGGTGGNTIYF
TGTGCCAGCAGCTTAGGAGGGACTGGCGGAAACACCATATATTTT
>TRBV3-1/TRBV3-2|TRBJ2-5|TRBD1|.
CASSQDRGAGGWETQYF
TGTGCCAGCAGCCAAGATAGGGGGGCAGGGGGCTGGGAGACCCAGTACTTC
>TRBV9|TRBJ2-1|TRBD2|.
CASSVPRKAGTSAYNEQFF
TGTGCCAGCAGCGTACCCCGTAAGGCCGGGACTAGCGCCTACAATGAGCAGTTCTTC
>TRBV13|TRBJ2-1|TRBD1|.
CASSIWDRGNEQFF
TGTGCCAGCAGCATTTGGGACAGGGGGAATGAGCAGTTCTTC
>TRBV19|TRBJ2-7|TRBD1|.
CASSIAGTGESFEQYF
TGTGCCAGTAGTATCGCCGGGACAGGGGAAAGTTTCGAGCAGTACTTC
>TRBV12-3/TRBV12-4|TRBJ1-2|TRBD1|.
CASRRGQGDGYTF
TGTGCCAGCAGACGGGGACAGGGAGATGGCTACACCTTC
>TRBV27|TRBJ2-3|TRBD2|.
CASGGTSGRVDTQYF
TGTGCCAGCGGGGGGACTAGCGGGAGGGTAGATACGCAGTATTTT
>TRBV29-1|TRBJ2-7|TRBD1|.
CSVRQGTSYEQYF
TGCAGCGTCAGACAGGGAACCTCCTACGAGCAGTACTTC
>TRBV28|TRBJ1-2|.|.
CASSEDRTYGYTF
TGTGCCAGCAGCGAAGACAGAACCTATGGCTACACCTTC
>TRBV27|TRBJ2-7|TRBD2|.
CASSHIGLAGEDYEQYF
TGTGCCAGCAGTCACATCGGGCTAGCGGGAGAAGACTACGAGCAGTACTTC
>TRBV7-9|TRBJ2-1|.|.
CASSLGQYNEQFF
TGTGCCAGCAGCTTAGGTCAATACAATGAGCAGTTCTTC
>TRBV5-4|TRBJ1-2|TRBD1|.
CASSWSITGATNYGYTF
TGTGCCAGCAGCTGGAGTATCACAGGGGCTACTAACTATGGCTACACCTTC
>TRBV10-3|TRBJ2-7|.|.
CAIRLGTYEQYF
TGTGCCATCAGACTAGGAACCTACGAGCAGTACTTC
>TRBV5-1|TRBJ2-1|TRBD2|.
CASSRGLAEGNEQFF
TGCGCCAGCAGCCGGGGACTAGCGGAGGGTAATGAGCAGTTCTTC
>TRBV2|TRBJ1-2|TRBD1|.
CASSRQTGTYGYTF
TGTGCCAGCAGCCGACAGACAGGGACCTATGGCTACACCTTC
>TRBV2|TRBJ2-1|TRBD1|.
CASSRQGSSYNEQFF
TGTGCCAGCAGCCGACAGGGGAGCTCCTACAATGAGCAGTTCTTC
>TRBV7-2|TRBJ2-1|.|.
CASSRQFNEQFF
TGTGCCAGCAGCCGACAGTTCAATGAGCAGTTCTTC
>TRBV7-7|TRBJ2-7|.|few
CASSWGHNYEQYF
TGTGCCAGCAGCTGGGGACACAATTACGAGCAGTACTTC
>TRBV11-3|TRBJ2-1|.|.
CASSPRDNRDEQFF
TGTGCCAGCAGCCCCCGGGACAACCGGGATGAGCAGTTCTTC
>TRBV6-1|TRBJ2-5|TRBD2|.
CASSEGVQAGGKETQYF
TGTGCCAGCAGTGAAGGGGTACAAGCGGGAGGAAAAGAGACCCAGTACTTC
>TRBV10-3|TRBJ1-4|.|.
CAISESKSDIPNEKLFF
TGTGCCATCAGTGAGTCGAAGTCTGACATCCCTAATGAAAAACTGTTTTTT
>TRBV7-6|TRBJ2-7|.|.
CASSSDGRRGYEQYF
TGTGCCAGCAGCTCCGACGGCCGTCGAGGGTACGAGCAGTACTTC
>TRBV6-2/TRBV6-3|TRBJ2-7|TRBD1|.
CASSLIPRTGRTSYEQYF
TGTGCCAGCAGTTTAATCCCTCGGACAGGCAGGACCTCCTACGAGCAGTACTTC
>TRBV6-5|TRBJ1-3|TRBD1|.
CASSYSGTGSGNTIYF
TGTGCCAGCAGTTACTCAGGGACAGGCTCTGGAAACACCATATATTTT
>TRBV14|TRBJ2-7|.|.
CASSRNAGPSPYEQYF
TGTGCCAGCAGCCGAAATGCAGGGCCCTCGCCCTACGAGCAGTACTTC
>TRBV9|TRBJ2-1|TRBD2|.
CASSLSGTYNEQFF
TGTGCCAGCAGCCTTAGCGGGACCTACAATGAGCAGTTCTTC
>TRBV7-2|TRBJ1-1|TRBD1|.
CASSLVGRGRGAFF
TGTGCCAGCAGCTTAGTCGGGAGGGGGCGCGGGGCTTTCTTT
>TRBV25-1|TRBJ2-1|.|.
CASSADNEQFF
TGTGCCAGCAGTGCGGACAATGAGCAGTTCTTC
>TRBV27|TRBJ2-2|.|.
CASSLSLQGTGELFF
TGTGCCAGCAGTTTGTCCTTGCAGGGCACCGGGGAGCTGTTTTTT